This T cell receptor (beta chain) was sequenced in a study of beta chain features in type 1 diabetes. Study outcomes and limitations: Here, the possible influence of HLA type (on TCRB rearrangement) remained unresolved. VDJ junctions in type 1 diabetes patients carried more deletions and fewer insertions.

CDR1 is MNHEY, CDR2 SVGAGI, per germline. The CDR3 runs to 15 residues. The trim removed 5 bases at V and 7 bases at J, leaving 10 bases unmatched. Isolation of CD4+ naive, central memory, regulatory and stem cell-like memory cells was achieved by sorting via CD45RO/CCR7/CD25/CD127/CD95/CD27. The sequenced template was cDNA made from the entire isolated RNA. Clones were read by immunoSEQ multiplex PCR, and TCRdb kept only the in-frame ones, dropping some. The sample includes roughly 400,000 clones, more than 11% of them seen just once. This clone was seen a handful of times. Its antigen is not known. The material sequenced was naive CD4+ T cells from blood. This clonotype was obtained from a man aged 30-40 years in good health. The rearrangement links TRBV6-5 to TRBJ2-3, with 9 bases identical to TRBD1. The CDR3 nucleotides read TGTGCCAGCAGTAAGGGACAGGGAGAGTGGAATACGCAGTATTTT. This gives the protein CASSKGQGEWNTQYF.